The rows below give T cell receptor beta chains drawn from one sample of a study of T cell changes during pregnancy in multiple sclerosis. Clones were sequenced by immunoSEQ multiplex PCR, and TCRdb holds only the in-frame ones, with some missing. The sample carries 80,000 to 130,000 clones, roughly nine tenths recorded once. The sample here was peripheral blood, taken in the second trimester of pregnancy. The receptor set was obtained from a female donor with multiple sclerosis, enrolled in a pregnancy study. The CDR3 runs from the conserved cysteine through the conserved F or W. D genes are given only for firm matches. Part of the rows lack a size; the others show once, few, many or a class for expanded clones.

v_call	clone_size	d_call	j_call	cdr3_nt	cdr3_aa
TRBV4-1	.	.	TRBJ1-5	TGCGCCAGCAGCCAAGAGTTGTCGACAGGCAGCAATCAGCCCCAGCATTTT	CASSQELSTGSNQPQHF
TRBV4-2	.	TRBD1	TRBJ2-7	TGTGCCAGCAGCCAAGACAGGGGGTCCTACGAGCAGTACTTC	CASSQDRGSYEQYF
TRBV6-1	once	.	TRBJ1-2	TGTGCCAGCAGTGAAGCGCGGTGGGGGCTTAGCTACACCTTC	CASSEARWGLSYTF
TRBV27	.	.	TRBJ2-7	TGTGCCAGCAGCCATATCGACTCCCAAAAAACCTACGAGCAGTACTTC	CASSHIDSQKTYEQYF
TRBV13	.	TRBD1	TRBJ2-1	TGTGCCAGCAGGAGGACAGGGCGCTACAATGAGCAGTTCTTC	CASRRTGRYNEQFF
TRBV6-5	.	.	TRBJ1-3	TGTGCCAGCAGTTCCCTAACAGGATTCTCTGGAAACACCATATATTTT	CASSSLTGFSGNTIYF
TRBV11-2	.	.	TRBJ1-5	TGTGCCAGCAGCTTAGCCCAGGGAAATCAGCCCCAGCATTTT	CASSLAQGNQPQHF
TRBV6-6	.	TRBD2	TRBJ2-7	TGTGCCAGCAGTTACGGGAGGGCCTTAGACCAGCAGTACTTC	CASSYGRALDQQYF
TRBV5-1	.	.	TRBJ2-7	TGCGCCAGCAGCTTGGGCTTTACAGGGCACGAGCAGTACTTC	CASSLGFTGHEQYF
TRBV5-1	.	.	TRBJ1-6	TGCGCCAGCAGCTTGTCAAGCGGGACTTTCAGCTCCTATAATTCACCCCTCCACTTT	CASSLSSGTFSSYNSPLHF
TRBV27	.	.	TRBJ1-1	TGTGCCAGCAGTAGTCTATTAAGGGGTACTGAAGCTTTCTTT	CASSSLLRGTEAFF
TRBV5-1	.	.	TRBJ1-3	TGCGCCAGCAGCTTGGGCGGCAACTCTGGAAACACCATATATTTT	CASSLGGNSGNTIYF
TRBV7-9	once	.	TRBJ2-7	TGTGCCAGCAGCCCTAGTCCCCATGAGGGGTACTTC	CASSPSPHEGYF
TRBV6-1	.	TRBD1	TRBJ2-5	TGTGCCAGCAGTGTCCAAACAGGGGTCTTGGGAGAGACCCAGTACTTC	CASSVQTGVLGETQYF
TRBV2	.	.	TRBJ2-2	TGTGCCAGCAAGAGGGGGTTAACCGGGGAGCTGTTTTTT	CASKRGLTGELFF
TRBV6-6	.	TRBD1	TRBJ1-6	TGTGCCAGCACAGGGGGAAATTCACCCCTCCACTTT	CASTGGNSPLHF
TRBV9	.	TRBD2	TRBJ2-2	TGTGCCTCTGGGAGGGACCTAGCTTGGACCGGGGAGCTGTTTTTT	CASGRDLAWTGELFF
TRBV27	.	.	TRBJ2-1	TGTGCCAGCCAGCCTTCAGGGGCCGACTACAATGAGCAGTTCTTC	CASQPSGADYNEQFF
TRBV6-5	.	TRBD2	TRBJ2-7	TGTGCCAGCAGTTATCAGACTAGCGGGATCTACGAGCAGTACTTC	CASSYQTSGIYEQYF
TRBV18	.	TRBD1	TRBJ2-2	TGTGCCAGCTCTGTGGACAGGTTAAAGACCGGGGAGCTGTTTTTT	CASSVDRLKTGELFF
TRBV4-2	.	TRBD2	TRBJ2-1	TGTGCCAGCAGCCAAGAGCCTAGCGGGAGGAATGAGCAGTTCTTC	CASSQEPSGRNEQFF
TRBV21-1	.	.	TRBJ1-5	TGTGCCAGCAGCAAAGTAAGGGCTACAGGGTCGAGTGAGAGCAATCAGCCCCAGCATTTT	CASSKVRATGSSESNQPQHF
TRBV7-2	.	.	TRBJ1-6	TGTGCCAGCAGCTTAGTGCCAGAAAATTCACCCCTCCACTTT	CASSLVPENSPLHF
TRBV2	.	TRBD2	TRBJ2-3	TGTGCCAGCAGCGAAGGACTAGAGTTAGATACGCAGTATTTT	CASSEGLELDTQYF
TRBV7-2	.	TRBD1	TRBJ2-5	TGTGCCAGCAGCTTAGTGGGACAGGGGCTAGCCCAGTACTTC	CASSLVGQGLAQYF
TRBV4-2	.	TRBD2	TRBJ2-7	TGTGCCAGCAGCCAAGTTGGGAGCGGGACCTACGAGCAGTACTTC	CASSQVGSGTYEQYF
TRBV28	.	TRBD1	TRBJ2-2	TGTGCCAGCAGAATCGGGACAGGGGAACGTCCCGGGGAGCTGTTTTTT	CASRIGTGERPGELFF
TRBV7-8	.	.	TRBJ1-1	TGTGCCAGCAGAGGGGCAGGACTATTCATGAACACTGAAGCTTTCTTT	CASRGAGLFMNTEAFF
TRBV6-4	once	TRBD2	TRBJ2-7	TGTGCCAGCAGTGACTCACTCTCTAGCGGCGACGAGCAGTACTTC	CASSDSLSSGDEQYF
TRBV19	once	TRBD1	TRBJ1-5	TGTGCCAGTAGTATTCGGGGACAGGGTTTGAATCAGCCCCAGCATTTT	CASSIRGQGLNQPQHF
TRBV2	.	TRBD2	TRBJ2-1	TGTGCCAGGAGCGGGGCGAGCTCCTACAATGAGCAGTTCTTC	CARSGASSYNEQFF
TRBV27	.	TRBD1	TRBJ2-2	TGTGCCAGCAGAATACAGGGGTCCGGGGAGCTGTTTTTT	CASRIQGSGELFF
TRBV19	few	TRBD2	TRBJ2-7	TGTGCCAGCAGGGGACTAGCGGACTCCTACGAGCAGTACTTC	CASRGLADSYEQYF
TRBV10-3	.	TRBD1	TRBJ1-1	TGTGCCATCAGGGGGACAGGGACGAACACTGAAGCTTTCTTT	CAIRGTGTNTEAFF
TRBV10-3	.	.	TRBJ2-2	TGTGCCATCAGTGCCACAGCGAACACCGGGGAGCTGTTTTTT	CAISATANTGELFF
TRBV6-6	.	TRBD1	TRBJ2-7	TGTGCCAGCAGAGGGGACAGGGGGGGAGAGCAGTACTTC	CASRGDRGGEQYF
TRBV30	.	.	TRBJ1-5	TGTGCCTGGAGCCTCTTGGGGACAAGAAATCAGCCCCAGCATTTT	CAWSLLGTRNQPQHF
TRBV7-6	.	.	TRBJ2-7	TGTGCCAGCAGCTTAGAGGGGGGGCCGGACGAGCAGTACTTC	CASSLEGGPDEQYF
TRBV5-4	.	.	TRBJ2-1	TGTGCTACCACCTCGCGTAGTCACAATGAGCAGTTCTTC	CATTSRSHNEQFF
TRBV7-8	once	.	TRBJ1-5	TGTGCCAGCAGCTTAGACAGACCGAATCAGCCCCAGCATTTT	CASSLDRPNQPQHF
TRBV5-1	.	.	TRBJ2-3	TGCGCCAGCAGCTTGGTAGGAGGGAATACGCAGTATTTT	CASSLVGGNTQYF
TRBV28	.	.	TRBJ2-3	TGTGCCAGCAGTTTGGGGCCAGGCACAGATACGCAGTATTTT	CASSLGPGTDTQYF
TRBV7-3	many	TRBD2	TRBJ2-1	TGTGCCAGCAGCCCAACGGCCGGGACTAGCTCTTACAATGAGCAGTTCTTC	CASSPTAGTSSYNEQFF
TRBV5-4	.	TRBD1	TRBJ1-2	TGTGCCAGCAAGGGGGCAGGGCTACATGGCTACACCTTC	CASKGAGLHGYTF
TRBV2	.	.	TRBJ2-1	TGTGCCAGCAGTGCGGGAGCCTACAATGAGCAGTTCTTC	CASSAGAYNEQFF
TRBV5-1	.	.	TRBJ1-2	TGCGCCAGCAGCTTGGGTGGGGGCGAGCCCTATGGCTACACCTTC	CASSLGGGEPYGYTF
TRBV29-1	.	TRBD1	TRBJ2-5	TGCAGCGCAGCCACAGGGGTTGAGACCCAGTACTTC	CSAATGVETQYF
TRBV5-1	.	.	TRBJ1-2	TGCGCCAGCAGTCCCCAGGGGCAGGATGGCTACACCTTC	CASSPQGQDGYTF